This record concerns one T cell receptor (beta chain) sequence. Its specificity is not known. This sample is part of a study of beta chain features in type 1 diabetes. The sequenced template was cDNA made from the entire isolated RNA. The table came from immunoSEQ multiplex PCR; TCRdb's copy has only in-frame clones and leaves some out. The sample contains about 900,000 clones, roughly 16% of which appear only once. Germline V gives CDR1 LGHNA, CDR2 YSLEER. Trimming removed 3 bases from V and 3 bases from J; junction bases left unmatched: 1. The CDR3 runs to 14 residues. Findings and caveats of the study: Significant though moderate, a shortening of TCRB CDR3s appeared in all four CD4+ subsets of Type 1 diabetes patients. For type 1 diabetes patients, VDJ junctions showed fewer insertions and more deletions.

The gene calls are TRBV4-3 and TRBJ2-1, with TRBD2 matching over 8 bases. The source of this sequence is a woman between 18 and 29 years old in good health. What was sequenced was naive CD4+ T cells from blood. The CDR3 nucleotides are TGCGCCAGCAGCCACGGGGGGGACTACAATGAGCAGTTCTTC. As protein: CASSHGGDYNEQFF.